A single sample gave rise to the 4 T cell receptor beta chains below, sequenced in a study of T cells after yellow fever vaccination (dated by TCRdb to about 2019). Libraries were made using 5' RACE. The sequencer listed for this sample is Illumina HiSeq 2500. TCRdb cleaned the public reads at Q25 with fastp, built clones with MiXCR and kept in-frame beta chains. Identical CDR3 protein sequences are pooled into one entry, listed with their most common genes and DNA. Here the sample has about 400,000 distinct CDR3 sequences; 6.2% occur a single time. Clones ranked in the top ten supply 15% of the sample. The sample's treatment or condition label, decoded: live attenuated yellow fever vaccine strain. This sample comprised PBMCs, obtained 5 days after the yellow fever booster vaccination. The receptors come from a man younger than 45 who received the YFV17D yellow fever vaccine.

CDR3 sequence (DNA): TGTGCCAGCAGTTTACCAGGAGGATACGAGCAGTACTTC. Translated: CASSLPGGYEQYF. The chain joins TRBV28 to TRBJ2-7; possibly TRBD2 for D (5 bases). CDR1 and CDR2 (germline): MDHEN, SYDVKM. V was cut by 2 bases and J by 4 bases, with 9 bases left in between. This CDR3 is 13 amino acids long.

The table lists this clonotype with many counts. This rearrangement joins TRBV5-1 to TRBJ2-1, with 7 bases matching TRBD2. Germline-derived CDR1 and CDR2 are SGHRS and YFSETQ. This CDR3 contains 15 residues. V dropped 0 bases and J dropped 3; count of bases not matched to a gene: 3. The CDR3 loop reads CASSLVSGRYNEQFF. The DNA of the CDR3 is TGCGCCAGCAGCTTGGTTAGCGGGCGCTACAATGAGCAGTTCTTC. The complete variable domain, with remaining parts taken from reference TRBV5-1 and TRBJ2-1, reads KAGVTQTPRYLIKTRGQQVTLSCSPISGHRSVSWYQQTPGQGLQFLFEYFSETQRNKGNFPGRFSGRQFSNSRSEMNVSTLELGDSALYLCASSLVSGRYNEQFFGPGTRLTVL.

This clonotype was seen a few times. This CDR3 reads CASSLGGANNYGYTF. In DNA form, the CDR3 reads TGTGCCAGCAGTTTAGGTGGGGCGAATAACTATGGCTACACCTTC. The chain links TRBV12-3 or TRBV12-4 to TRBJ1-2; D might be TRBD1 (5 bases). With 1 base removed from V and 1 base from J, the gap between germline ends came to 10 bases. The CDR3 runs to 15 residues.

This chain joins TRBV6-1 and TRBJ2-3, with D perhaps assigned TRBD1 or TRBD2 (5 bases each). The CDR3 is made up of 15 amino acids. Per germline, CDR1 MNHNS and CDR2 SASEGT. With 6 bases removed from V and 3 bases from J, the gap between germline ends came to 16 bases. CDR3 bases: TGTGCCAGCAGGCGTATAAAGAGGGGAACAGATACGCAGTATTTT. Protein product: CASRRIKRGTDTQYF.